This paragraph reports one T cell receptor (beta chain). What it recognizes is unknown. Sample time point: cycle 4 day 1 (C4D1), after 5 to 7 weeks of nivolumab. Following autologous stem cell transplantation, relapse occurred in every patient, and exposure to brentuximab vedotin varied. Sequencing was performed with immunoSEQ multiplex PCR; in TCRdb, only in-frame clones are kept and a portion is missing. The sample has approximately 29,000 clones; around 80% are singletons. The data derive from a study of PD-1 blockade in classical Hodgkin lymphoma. Whole-study results and caveats: Whatever underlies the repertoire differences (possibly disease activity or prior therapy) remains undefined. Patients newly diagnosed and complete responders had comparable baseline diversity.

The sequence was obtained from a human donor with classical Hodgkin lymphoma. Sequenced material: peripheral blood mononuclear cells (PBMCs), taken before the fourth cycle of nivolumab.

CDR3 loop: CASSDGYRGNEQFF. CDR3 nucleotide sequence: TGCGCCAGCAGCGACGGCTACAGGGGGAATGAGCAGTTCTTC. This chain links TRBV5-1 with TRBJ2-1; 8 bases are shared with TRBD1. The CDR3 runs to 14 residues. V was pared by 4 bases and J by 7 bases, with 7 bases of the junction left unmatched. CDR1 is SGHRS and CDR2 is YFSETQ in the germline V gene.